The 9 T cell receptor beta chains presented below share a single source sample, sequenced in a study of blood T cell repertoires in COVID-19. Produced via immunoSEQ multiplex PCR; TCRdb's table is partial and in-frame only. The sample lists roughly 220,000 clones, about 79% occurring once. The material sequenced was PBMCs or T cells enriched from blood (not recorded which). The source is a woman between 40 and 55 years old with acute COVID-19.

This chain links TRBV6-5 with TRBJ2-7; possibly TRBD2 for D (5 bases). This CDR3 is 12 amino acids long. Germline loops: CDR1 MNHEY, CDR2 SVGAGI. V lost 2 bases and J 7 bases, leaving 9 bases between the germline ends. This CDR3 is CASSYEGREQYF. The DNA of the CDR3 is TGTGCCAGCAGTTACGAGGGTAGGGAGCAGTACTTC.

The V and J genes are TRBV19 and TRBJ2-7; the match to TRBD1 covers 11 bases. Germline V gene data show CDR1 as LNHDA and CDR2 as SQIVND (reference sequence). The CDR3 is 18 amino acids. V trimming: 4 bases; J trimming: 0 bases; junction bases outside the gene matches: 11. CDR3 in amino acids: CASSNPPAGTGGSYEQYF. The CDR3 DNA is TGTGCCAGTAGTAATCCACCCGCCGGGACAGGGGGCTCCTACGAGCAGTACTTC.

This clone was seen a few times. The CDR3 coding sequence is TGTGCCATCAGTGATCCTGTCCTATACACTGAAGCTTTCTTT. Amino acids: CAISDPVLYTEAFF. J is TRBJ1-1 and V is TRBV10-3; D gene uncertain. The ends were cut back, 3 bases at V and 3 bases at J, with 11 bases in the middle. This CDR3 has 14 amino acids. Germline CDR1 reads ENHRY; CDR2 reads SYGVKD.

The V and J genes are TRBV27 and TRBJ1-2; 10 nucleotides align to TRBD1. After removal of 5 bases from V and 3 bases from J, the junction contained 9 bases not matched to a gene. CDR3 length: 16 residues. Germline lookup yields CDR1 MNHEY and CDR2 SMNVEV (reference sequence). In nucleotides, the CDR3 is TGTGCCAGCAGTGGGACAGGGGCCCCACAGTACTATGGCTACACCTTC. It encodes CASSGTGAPQYYGYTF.

The CDR3 is CATSRHATGATDTQYF. The CDR3 DNA sequence: TGTGCCACCAGCAGACACGCGACAGGGGCCACAGATACGCAGTATTTT. The genes are TRBV15 and TRBJ2-3; 8 nucleotides agree with TRBD1. The germline V gene has CDR1 LNHNV and CDR2 YYDKDF (reference sequence). The CDR3 spans 16 residues. The ends lost 2 bases at V and 2 bases at J; junction bases unmatched: 6.

The chain is built from TRBV15 and TRBJ1-1; possible D gene TRBD1, 5 bases. Deletions cut 4 bases from V and 0 bases from J, with 12 bases between. The germline CDR1 and CDR2 sequences are LNHNV and YYDKDF (reference sequence). The CDR3 is 15 residues long. This CDR3 is CATSKTRAMNTEAFF. DNA of the CDR3: TGTGCCACCAGCAAAACCAGGGCGATGAACACTGAAGCTTTCTTT.

The rearrangement links TRBV7-9 to TRBJ2-1, with D perhaps TRBD2 (7 bases). CDR1 is SEHNR, CDR2 FQNEAQ, per germline (reference sequence). This CDR3 is 15 amino acids long. V was clipped by 3 bases and J by 4 bases, with 13 bases between them. The CDR3 DNA sequence: TGTGCCAGCAGCTTGGGAGGGGGGATATACAATGAGCAGTTCTTC. Encoded protein: CASSLGGGIYNEQFF.

V usage is TRBV7-2 and J usage is TRBJ2-2; D is ambiguous. V was pared by 1 base and J by 0 bases, with 9 bases between. The CDR3 totals 16 residues. Germline V gene sequence: CDR1 SGHTA, CDR2 FQGNSA. CDR3 sequence reads: CASSLGNIANTGELFF. CDR3 DNA sequence: TGTGCCAGCAGCTTAGGAAACATCGCGAACACCGGGGAGCTGTTTTTT.

The chain couples TRBV9 to TRBJ2-3; TRBD2 agrees at 7 bases. Germline V gene sequence: CDR1 SGDLS, CDR2 YYNGEE. CDR3 length: 16 residues. V was clipped by 1 base and J by 4 bases; unmatched bases: 9. CDR3 protein: CASSVSGRAGADTQYF. The CDR3 nucleotides read TGTGCCAGCAGCGTAAGTGGGAGGGCCGGGGCAGATACGCAGTATTTT.